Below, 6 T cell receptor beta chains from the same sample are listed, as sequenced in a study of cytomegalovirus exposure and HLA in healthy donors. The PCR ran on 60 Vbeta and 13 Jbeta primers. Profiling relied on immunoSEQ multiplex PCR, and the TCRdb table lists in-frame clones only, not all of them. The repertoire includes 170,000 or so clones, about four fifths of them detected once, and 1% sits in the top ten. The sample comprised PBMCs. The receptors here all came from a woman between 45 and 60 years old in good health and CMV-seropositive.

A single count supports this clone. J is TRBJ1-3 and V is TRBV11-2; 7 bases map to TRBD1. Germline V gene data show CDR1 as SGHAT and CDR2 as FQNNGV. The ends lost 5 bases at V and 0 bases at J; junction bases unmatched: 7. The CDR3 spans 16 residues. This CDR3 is CASSGSGGSSGNTIYF. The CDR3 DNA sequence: TGTGCCAGCAGCGGTTCAGGGGGGAGCTCTGGAAACACCATATATTTT.

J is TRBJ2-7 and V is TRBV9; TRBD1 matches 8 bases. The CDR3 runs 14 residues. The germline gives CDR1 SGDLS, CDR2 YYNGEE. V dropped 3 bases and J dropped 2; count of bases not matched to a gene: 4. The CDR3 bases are TGTGCCAGCAGCGCAACCAGGGGGCCCTACGAGCAGTACTTC. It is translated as CASSATRGPYEQYF.

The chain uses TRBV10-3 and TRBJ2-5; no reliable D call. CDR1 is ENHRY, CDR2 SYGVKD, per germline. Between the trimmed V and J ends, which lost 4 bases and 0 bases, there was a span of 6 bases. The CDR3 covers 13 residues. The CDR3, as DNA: TGTGCCATCAGTGCGTTAAACCAAGAGACCCAGTACTTC. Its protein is CAISALNQETQYF.

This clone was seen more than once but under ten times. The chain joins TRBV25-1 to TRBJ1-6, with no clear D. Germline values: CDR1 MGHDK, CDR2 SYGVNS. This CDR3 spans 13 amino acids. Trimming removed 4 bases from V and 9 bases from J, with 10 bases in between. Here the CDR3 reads CASSGTPGSPLHF. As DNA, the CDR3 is TGTGCCAGCAGTGGAACTCCTGGTTCACCCCTCCACTTT.

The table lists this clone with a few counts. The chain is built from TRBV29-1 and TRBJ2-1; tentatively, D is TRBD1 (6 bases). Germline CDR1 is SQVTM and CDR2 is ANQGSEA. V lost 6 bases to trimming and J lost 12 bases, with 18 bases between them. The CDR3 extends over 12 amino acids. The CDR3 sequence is CSVAHWDTRQFF. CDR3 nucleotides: TGCAGCGTCGCCCATTGGGACACAAGGCAGTTCTTC.

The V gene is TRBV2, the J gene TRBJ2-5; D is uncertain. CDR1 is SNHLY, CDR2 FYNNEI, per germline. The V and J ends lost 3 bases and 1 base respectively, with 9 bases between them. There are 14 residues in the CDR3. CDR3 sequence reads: CASSEAMPQETQYF. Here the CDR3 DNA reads TGTGCCAGCAGTGAGGCAATGCCCCAAGAGACCCAGTACTTC.